The T cell receptor (beta chain) under discussion was sequenced for a study of T cells in Graves' hyperthyroidism and ophthalmopathy. The CDR3 consists of 14 residues. Trimming pared 1 base from V and 3 bases from J, leaving 6 bases between. The V gene's germline CDR1 is KGHDR and CDR2 SFDVKD. There were TCR beta CDR3 regions amplified from RNA transcripts. The study used the HTBI primer set for a first-round RT-PCR of the TCR CDR3. MiXCR was run by TCRdb on the multiplex PCR reads, yielding one entry per CDR3 protein. The data contain some 600,000 distinct CDR3 sequences, just over 45% of them singletons.

The chain joins TRBV24-1 to TRBJ1-5; no clear D gene. The sequenced material came from peripheral blood or thyroid tissue (not recorded which). The TCR originated in a woman younger than 30 with Graves' hyperthyroidism. This CDR3 is CATSDFGPNQPQHF. Written as DNA, the CDR3 is TGTGCCACCAGTGATTTCGGTCCCAATCAGCCCCAGCATTTT.